The 4 T cell receptor beta chains below come from one sample, sequenced in a study of identical twins. TCRdb re-called the 5' RACE reads with MiXCR, one entry per CDR3 protein. This table has 500,000 or so distinct CDR3 sequences, approximately 14% appearing once. These data were also filed under a second study, of yellow fever vaccine responses in identical twins.

The sequenced sample consisted of CD4+ T cells sorted from blood. Source of these receptors: a young woman in good health.

This chain uses TRBV7-2 with TRBJ2-1, with 7 bases aligning to TRBD2. V trimming: 4 bases; J trimming: 10 bases; junction bases outside the gene matches: 4. The germline CDR1 and CDR2 sequences are SGHTA and FQGNSA. The CDR3 is 12 amino acids. CDR3 residues: CASSYSGQEQFF. DNA of the CDR3: TGTGCCAGCAGCTATAGCGGGCAGGAGCAGTTCTTC.

This clonotype showed up just a few times. This sequence joins TRBV27 and TRBJ2-7, with 7 bases lining up with TRBD1. The V gene's germline CDR1 is MNHEY and CDR2 SMNVEV (reference sequence). The ends lost 0 bases at V and 3 bases at J; junction bases unmatched: 5. The CDR3 loop spans 15 amino acids. The CDR3 coding sequence is TGTGCCAGCAGTTTATCCCAGACAGGGAACTACGAGCAGTACTTC. Translation: CASSLSQTGNYEQYF.

This chain uses TRBV20-1 with TRBJ2-7; D gene uncertain. Trimming took off 0 bases at V and 4 bases at J, with 19 bases between the two ends. From germline, CDR1 is DFQATT and CDR2 SNEGSKA (reference sequence). CDR3 length: 16 amino acids. In DNA form, the CDR3 reads TGCAGTGCTAGAGATCCCACACGCGCGGATTTGTACGAGCAGTACTTC. As protein: CSARDPTRADLYEQYF.

This clonotype was seen a handful of times. The J gene is TRBJ2-5, the V gene TRBV18; 7 bases map to TRBD2. Trimming at V came to 4 bases and at J to 2 bases, leaving 7 bases not matched to a gene. Germline CDR1 reads KGHSH; CDR2 reads LQKENI. CDR3 length equals 15 residues. CDR3 in amino acids: CASSLPASGQETQYF. CDR3 DNA: TGTGCCAGCTCACTCCCGGCTAGCGGACAAGAGACCCAGTACTTC.